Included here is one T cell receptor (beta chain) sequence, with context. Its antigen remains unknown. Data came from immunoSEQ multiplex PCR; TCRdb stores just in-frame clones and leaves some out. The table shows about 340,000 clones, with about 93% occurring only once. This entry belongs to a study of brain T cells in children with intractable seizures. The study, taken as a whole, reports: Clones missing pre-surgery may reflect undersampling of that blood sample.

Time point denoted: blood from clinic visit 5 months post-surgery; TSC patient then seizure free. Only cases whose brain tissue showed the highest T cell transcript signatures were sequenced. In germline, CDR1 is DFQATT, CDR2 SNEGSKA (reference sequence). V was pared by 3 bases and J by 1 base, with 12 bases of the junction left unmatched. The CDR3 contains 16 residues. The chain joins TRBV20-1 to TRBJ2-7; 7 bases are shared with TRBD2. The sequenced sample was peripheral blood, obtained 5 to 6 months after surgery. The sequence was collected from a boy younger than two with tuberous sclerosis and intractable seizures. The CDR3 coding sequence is TGCAGTGCTAGTTCCCCACTAGCGAAGCCTTCCTACGAGCAGTACTTC. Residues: CSASSPLAKPSYEQYF.